This is a list of T cell receptor beta chains from one sample in a study of T cell responses to AZD1222 COVID-19 vaccine. Only in-frame clones appear in the TCRdb table, and some are missing; sequencing was by immunoSEQ multiplex PCR. Counted here are 150,000 or so clones, about 95% occurring once; the ten biggest clones make up approximately 0.69%. The material was peripheral blood, obtained on day 0 of AZD1222 vaccination. These receptors were obtained from an adult in good health. Both conserved end residues are part of each CDR3.

J gene	V gene	CDR3 protein
TRBJ1-1	TRBV6-5	CASRGGSRNTEAFF
TRBJ1-1	TRBV7-8	CASSPDRFRTEAFF
TRBJ2-3	TRBV29-1	CSVASLLVPDTQYF
TRBJ2-1	TRBV5-5	CASILLAGTNEQFF
TRBJ2-1	TRBV11-3	CASSLRAAGGVRDEQFF
TRBJ2-2	TRBV5-1	CASSLRPDNTGELFF
TRBJ1-1	TRBV7-8	CASSVSIGNTEAFF
TRBJ2-7	TRBV2	CASSGSSGKYEQYF
TRBJ2-1	TRBV7-9	CASSPGGSLDEQFF
TRBJ2-5	TRBV6-2/TRBV6-3	CASSYQDRETQYF
TRBJ1-3	TRBV10-2	CASPTGGLWNTIYF
TRBJ2-7	TRBV9	CASSARTGELDEQYF
TRBJ1-1	TRBV12-3/TRBV12-4	CASSLREGTEAFF
TRBJ2-7	TRBV18	CASSLGPVGDGSYEQYF
TRBJ1-1	TRBV12-3/TRBV12-4	CASSPRGNTEAFF
TRBJ2-1	TRBV19	CATMYVAGGYNEQFF
TRBJ2-7	TRBV28	CASSFRDRYEQYF
TRBJ1-1	TRBV10-3	CAIRGAGGTEAFF
TRBJ2-2	TRBV19	CASSMGGGAGELFF
TRBJ2-7	TRBV11-2	CASSLVPSGVTYEQYF
TRBJ1-1	TRBV9	CASSVGMEQGAFF
TRBJ1-2	TRBV6-4	CASTVTTGTHGYTF
TRBJ1-5	TRBV21-1	CASHPTGKGGNQPQHF
TRBJ2-6	TRBV6-5	CASSQDSSGANVLTF
TRBJ2-2	TRBV30	CAWRNRTGPYWGLFF
TRBJ1-1	TRBV28	CASSLDPRDTEAFF
TRBJ2-1	TRBV5-4	CASSPSQGALLYNEQFF
TRBJ2-1	TRBV6-5	CATRTSGSNEQFF
TRBJ1-4	TRBV2	CASSDAGQLLFF
TRBJ2-5	TRBV30	CAWMGGRETQYF
TRBJ1-1	TRBV18	CASSPGSLNTEAFF
TRBJ2-1	TRBV10-1	CASSEAGGQKFF
TRBJ1-1	TRBV4-1	CASVRGGEAFF
TRBJ1-1	TRBV7-9	CASSLGTENTEAFF
TRBJ1-6	TRBV28	CAASRGSPLHF
TRBJ1-4	TRBV5-1	CASSLGTGKEKLFF
TRBJ2-1	TRBV5-1	CASSLLAGGPSYNEQFF
TRBJ2-7	TRBV18	CASSFSQRNSRASYEQYF
TRBJ1-6	TRBV4-2	CASSLGTANNSPLHF
TRBJ1-1	TRBV5-4	CASTGGRLNTEAFF
TRBJ1-1	TRBV19	CASTHGTGYVTEAFF
TRBJ1-2	TRBV19	CASSIGAGDLSSYGYTF
TRBJ1-2	TRBV12-5	CASGFIGAYGYTF
TRBJ1-1	TRBV19	CASSPSENTEAFF
TRBJ1-1	TRBV3-1/TRBV3-2	CASSQGLGHTEAFF
TRBJ1-2	TRBV15	CATSRDRADYGYTF
TRBJ2-4	TRBV6-5	CASSRQGLRPYIQYF
TRBJ1-5	TRBV27	CASRDRAYPSNQPQHF
TRBJ2-3	TRBV15	CATSRPTGATDTQYF